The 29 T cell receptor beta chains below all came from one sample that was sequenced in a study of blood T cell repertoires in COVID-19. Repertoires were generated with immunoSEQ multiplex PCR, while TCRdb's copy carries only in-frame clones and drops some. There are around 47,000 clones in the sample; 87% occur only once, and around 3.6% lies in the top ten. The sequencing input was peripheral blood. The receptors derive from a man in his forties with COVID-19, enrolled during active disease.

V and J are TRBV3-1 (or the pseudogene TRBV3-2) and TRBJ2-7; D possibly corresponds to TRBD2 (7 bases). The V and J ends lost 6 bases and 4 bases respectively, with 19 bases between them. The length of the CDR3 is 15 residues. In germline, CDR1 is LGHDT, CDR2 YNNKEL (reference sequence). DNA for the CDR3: TGTGCCAGCAGTCCTGCCGGGGGGCCGCGGTACGAGCAGTACTTC. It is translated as CASSPAGGPRYEQYF.

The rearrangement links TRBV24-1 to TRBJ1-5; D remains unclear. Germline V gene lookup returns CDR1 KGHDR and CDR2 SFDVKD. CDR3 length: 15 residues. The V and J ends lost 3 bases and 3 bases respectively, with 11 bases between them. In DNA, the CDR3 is TGTGCCACCAGTGATGCCGGACTTTCCAATCAGCCCCAGCATTTT. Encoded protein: CATSDAGLSNQPQHF.

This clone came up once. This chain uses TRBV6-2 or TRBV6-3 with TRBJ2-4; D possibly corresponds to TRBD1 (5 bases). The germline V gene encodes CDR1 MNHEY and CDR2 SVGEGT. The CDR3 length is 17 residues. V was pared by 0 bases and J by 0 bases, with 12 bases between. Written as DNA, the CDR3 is TGTGCCAGCAGTTACTCTCAGTCCAGGGCAGCCAAAAACATTCAGTACTTC. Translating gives CASSYSQSRAAKNIQYF.

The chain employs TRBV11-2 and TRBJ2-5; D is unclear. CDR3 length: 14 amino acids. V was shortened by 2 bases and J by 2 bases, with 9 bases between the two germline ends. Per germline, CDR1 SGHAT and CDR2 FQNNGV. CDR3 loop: CASSLRQFQETQYF. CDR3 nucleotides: TGTGCCAGCAGCTTACGACAATTTCAAGAGACCCAGTACTTC.

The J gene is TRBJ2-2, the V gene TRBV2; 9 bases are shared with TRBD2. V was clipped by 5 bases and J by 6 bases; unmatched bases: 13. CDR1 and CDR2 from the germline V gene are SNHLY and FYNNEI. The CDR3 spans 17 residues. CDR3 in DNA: TGTGCCAGCAGTCAAATAGGTAGCGGGAGAACGGCCGGGGAGCTGTTTTTT. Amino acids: CASSQIGSGRTAGELFF. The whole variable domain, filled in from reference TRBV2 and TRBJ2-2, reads EPEVTQTPSHQVTQMGQEVILRCVPISNHLYFYWYRQILGQKVEFLVSFYNNEISEKSEIFDDQFSVERPDGSNFTLKIRSTKLEDSAMYFCASSQIGSGRTAGELFFGEGSRLTVL.

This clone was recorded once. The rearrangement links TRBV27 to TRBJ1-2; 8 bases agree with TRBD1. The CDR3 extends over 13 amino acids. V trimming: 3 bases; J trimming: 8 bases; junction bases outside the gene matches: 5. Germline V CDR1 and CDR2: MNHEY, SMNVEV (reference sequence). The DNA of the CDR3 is TGTGCCAGCAGTTTCACCGGACAGGGCGGCTACACCTTC. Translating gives CASSFTGQGGYTF.

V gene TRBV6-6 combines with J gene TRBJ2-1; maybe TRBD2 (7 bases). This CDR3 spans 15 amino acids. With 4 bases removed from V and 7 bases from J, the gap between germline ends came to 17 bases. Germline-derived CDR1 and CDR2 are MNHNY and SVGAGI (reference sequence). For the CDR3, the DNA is TGTGCCAGCAGTTCACCCCGGGGGGCTGAAAATGAGCAGTTCTTC. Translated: CASSSPRGAENEQFF.

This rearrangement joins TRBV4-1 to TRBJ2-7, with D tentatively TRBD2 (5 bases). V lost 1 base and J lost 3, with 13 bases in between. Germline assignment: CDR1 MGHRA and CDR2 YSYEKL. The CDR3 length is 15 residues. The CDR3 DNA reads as TGCGCCAGCAGCCAAGGGGCCAGCGGAGGCTACGAGCAGTACTTC. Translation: CASSQGASGGYEQYF.

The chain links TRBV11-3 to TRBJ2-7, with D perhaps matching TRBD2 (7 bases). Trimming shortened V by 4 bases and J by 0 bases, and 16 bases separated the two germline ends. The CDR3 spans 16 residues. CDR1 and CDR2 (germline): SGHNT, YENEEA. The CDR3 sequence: CASSWGGQRSSYEQYF. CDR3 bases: TGTGCCAGCAGCTGGGGGGGGCAGAGAAGCTCCTACGAGCAGTACTTC.

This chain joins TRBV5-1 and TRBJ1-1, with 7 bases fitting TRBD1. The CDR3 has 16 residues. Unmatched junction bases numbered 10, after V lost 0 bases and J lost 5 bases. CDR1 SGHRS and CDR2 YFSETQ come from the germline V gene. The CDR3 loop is CASSLVGTDAGTEAFF. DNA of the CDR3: TGCGCCAGCAGCTTGGTCGGGACAGACGCGGGTACTGAAGCTTTCTTT. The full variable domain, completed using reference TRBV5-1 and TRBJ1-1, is KAGVTQTPRYLIKTRGQQVTLSCSPISGHRSVSWYQQTPGQGLQFLFEYFSETQRNKGNFPGRFSGRQFSNSRSEMNVSTLELGDSALYLCASSLVGTDAGTEAFFGQGTRLTVV.

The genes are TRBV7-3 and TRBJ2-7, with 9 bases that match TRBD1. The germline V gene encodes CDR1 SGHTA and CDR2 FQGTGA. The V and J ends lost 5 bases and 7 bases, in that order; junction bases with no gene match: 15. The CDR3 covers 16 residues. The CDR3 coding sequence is TGTGCCAGCAGCGCACAGGGGGCGAACTCCTACTCGGAGCAGTACTTC. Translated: CASSAQGANSYSEQYF.

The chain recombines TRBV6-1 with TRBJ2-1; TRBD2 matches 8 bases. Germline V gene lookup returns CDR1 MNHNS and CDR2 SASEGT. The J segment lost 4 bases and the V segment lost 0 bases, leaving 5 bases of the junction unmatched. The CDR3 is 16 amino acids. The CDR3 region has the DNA TGTGCCAGCAGTGAAGCTTCCAGCGGGGGATACAATGAGCAGTTCTTC. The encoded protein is CASSEASSGGYNEQFF.

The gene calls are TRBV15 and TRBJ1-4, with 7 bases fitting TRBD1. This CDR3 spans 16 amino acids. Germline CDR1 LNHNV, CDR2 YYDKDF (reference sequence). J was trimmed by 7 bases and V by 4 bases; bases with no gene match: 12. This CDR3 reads CATSTYEGALGEKLFF. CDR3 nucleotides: TGTGCCACCAGCACCTACGAGGGGGCGTTGGGTGAAAAACTGTTTTTT.

CDR3 coding DNA: TGTGCCAGCAGCCCCCTCGGAGGGCGGGAGGCCGACGGTCCTGCAGATACGCAGTATTTT. This gives the protein CASSPLGGREADGPADTQYF. This chain connects TRBV11-3 to TRBJ2-3; 8 bases are shared with TRBD2. The CDR3 runs to 20 residues. V dropped 5 bases and J dropped 4; count of bases not matched to a gene: 23. Looked up from germline, CDR1 is SGHNT and CDR2 is YENEEA.

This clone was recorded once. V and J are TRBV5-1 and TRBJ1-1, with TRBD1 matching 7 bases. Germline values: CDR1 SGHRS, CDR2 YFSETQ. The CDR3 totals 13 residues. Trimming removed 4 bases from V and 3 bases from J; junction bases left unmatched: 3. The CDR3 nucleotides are TGCGCCAGCAGCCATGGGACAGACACTGAAGCTTTCTTT. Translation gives CASSHGTDTEAFF.

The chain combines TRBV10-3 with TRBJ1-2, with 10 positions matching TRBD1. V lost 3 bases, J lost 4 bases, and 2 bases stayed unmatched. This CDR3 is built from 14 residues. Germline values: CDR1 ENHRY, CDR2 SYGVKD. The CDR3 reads CAISDRTGGYGYTF. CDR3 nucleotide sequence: TGTGCCATCAGTGACCGGACAGGGGGCTATGGCTACACCTTC.

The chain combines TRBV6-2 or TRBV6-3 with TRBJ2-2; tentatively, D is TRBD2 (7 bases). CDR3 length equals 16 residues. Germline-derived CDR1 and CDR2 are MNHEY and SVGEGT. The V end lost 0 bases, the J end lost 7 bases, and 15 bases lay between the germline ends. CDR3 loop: CASSYSFFGGHGELFF. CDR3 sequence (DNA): TGTGCCAGCAGTTACTCTTTCTTCGGGGGGCACGGGGAGCTGTTTTTT.

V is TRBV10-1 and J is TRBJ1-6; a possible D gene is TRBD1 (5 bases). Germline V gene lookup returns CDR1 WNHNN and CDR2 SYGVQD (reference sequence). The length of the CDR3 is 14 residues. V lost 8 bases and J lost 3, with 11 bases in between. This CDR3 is CASVRQNYNSPLHF. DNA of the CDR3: TGCGCCAGCGTGAGACAGAACTATAATTCACCCCTCCACTTT.

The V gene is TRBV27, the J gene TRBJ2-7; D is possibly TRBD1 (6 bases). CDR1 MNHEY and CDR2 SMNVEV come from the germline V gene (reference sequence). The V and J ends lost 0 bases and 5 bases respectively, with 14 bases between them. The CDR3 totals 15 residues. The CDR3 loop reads CASSLSIQQGHEQYF. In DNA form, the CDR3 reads TGTGCCAGCAGTTTATCGATTCAACAGGGTCACGAGCAGTACTTC.

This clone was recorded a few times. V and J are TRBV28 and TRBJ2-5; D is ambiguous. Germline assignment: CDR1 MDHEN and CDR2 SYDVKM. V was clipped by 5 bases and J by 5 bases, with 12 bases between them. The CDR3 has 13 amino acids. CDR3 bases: TGTGCCAGCAGTGATGCGGTTAGGGAGACCCAGTACTTC. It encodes CASSDAVRETQYF.

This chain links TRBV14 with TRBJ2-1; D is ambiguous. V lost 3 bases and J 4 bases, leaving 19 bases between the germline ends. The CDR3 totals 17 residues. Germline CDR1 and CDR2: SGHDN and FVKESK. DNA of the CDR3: TGTGCCAGCAGCCAGAGACGACTCACCCCACTTTACAATGAGCAGTTCTTC. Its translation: CASSQRRLTPLYNEQFF.

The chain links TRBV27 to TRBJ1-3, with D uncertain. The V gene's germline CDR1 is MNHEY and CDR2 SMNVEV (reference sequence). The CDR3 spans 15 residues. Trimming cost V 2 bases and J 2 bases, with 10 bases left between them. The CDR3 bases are TGTGCCAGCAGTTTAAATTCCCCAACTGGAAACACCATATATTTT. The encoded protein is CASSLNSPTGNTIYF.

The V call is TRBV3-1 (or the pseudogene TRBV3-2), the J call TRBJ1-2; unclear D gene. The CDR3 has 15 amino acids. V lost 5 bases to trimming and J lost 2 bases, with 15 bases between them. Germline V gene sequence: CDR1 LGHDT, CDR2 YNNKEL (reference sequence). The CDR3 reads CASSSLEVANYGYTF. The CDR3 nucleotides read TGTGCCAGCAGCTCTCTTGAGGTAGCGAACTATGGCTACACCTTC.

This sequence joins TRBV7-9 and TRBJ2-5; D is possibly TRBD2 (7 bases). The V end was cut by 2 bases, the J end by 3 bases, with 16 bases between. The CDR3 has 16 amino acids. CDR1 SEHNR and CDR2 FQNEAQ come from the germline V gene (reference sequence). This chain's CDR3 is CASSLSGGADKETQYF. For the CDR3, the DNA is TGTGCCAGCAGCTTAAGTGGGGGGGCGGACAAAGAGACCCAGTACTTC.

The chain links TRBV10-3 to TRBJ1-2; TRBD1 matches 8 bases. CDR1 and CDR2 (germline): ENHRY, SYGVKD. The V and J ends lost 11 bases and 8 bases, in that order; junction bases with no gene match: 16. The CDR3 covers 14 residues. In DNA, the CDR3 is TGTGCCTCAACGCCGAAAGACAGGGGATTAGGCTACACCTTC. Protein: CASTPKDRGLGYTF.

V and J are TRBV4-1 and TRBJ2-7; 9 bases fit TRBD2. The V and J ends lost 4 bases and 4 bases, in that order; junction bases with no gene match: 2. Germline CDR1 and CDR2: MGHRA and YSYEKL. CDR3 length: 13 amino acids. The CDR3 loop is CASSLAGGYEQYF. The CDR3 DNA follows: TGCGCCAGCAGCCTGGCGGGGGGGTACGAGCAGTACTTC.

The CDR3 DNA is TGTGCCTGGAGTGAAGGAGTCGGCAATCAGCCCCAGCATTTT. Its translation: CAWSEGVGNQPQHF. The genes are TRBV30 and TRBJ1-5; D gene unclear. The germline V and J ends were trimmed by 1 base and 2 bases, with 9 bases remaining between them. This CDR3 is built from 14 residues. Germline values: CDR1 GTSNPN, CDR2 SVGIG (reference sequence). Drawing the rest from reference TRBV30 and TRBJ1-5, the complete variable domain is SQTIHQWPATLVQPVGSPLSLECTVEGTSNPNLYWYRQAAGRGLQLLFYSVGIGQISSEVPQNLSASRPQDRQFILSSKKLLLSDSGFYLCAWSEGVGNQPQHFGDGTRLSIL.

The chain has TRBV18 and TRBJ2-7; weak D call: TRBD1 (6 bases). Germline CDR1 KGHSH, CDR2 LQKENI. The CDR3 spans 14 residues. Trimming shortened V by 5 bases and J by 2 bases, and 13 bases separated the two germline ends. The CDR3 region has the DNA TGTGCCAGCTCAAATTCAGGGGCCCCCTACGAGCAGTACTTC. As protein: CASSNSGAPYEQYF.

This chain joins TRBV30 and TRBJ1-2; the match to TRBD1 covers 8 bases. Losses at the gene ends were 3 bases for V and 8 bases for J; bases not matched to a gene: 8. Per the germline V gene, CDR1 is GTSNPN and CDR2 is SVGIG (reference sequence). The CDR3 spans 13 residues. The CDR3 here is CAWRPQGAGGYTF. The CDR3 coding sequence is TGTGCCTGGAGGCCCCAGGGGGCTGGCGGCTACACCTTC.